This entry is about one T cell receptor beta chain. Original processing methods: How many nucleated cells were present was estimated from reference gene primer amplification. Profiled with immunoSEQ multiplex PCR; TCRdb holds only in-frame clones, not every one. The V and J calls and clone size are taken from that table; D and trimming were inferred from the DNA. In the table there are 180,000 or so clones, about 85% of which are singletons. V lost 2 bases and J 0 bases, leaving 7 bases between the germline ends. CDR1 SEHNR and CDR2 FQNEAQ come from the germline V gene (reference sequence). This CDR3 contains 15 residues. This sample was included in a study of blood T cell repertoires in COVID-19. Study summary: The United States, Italy and Spain provided the acute and convalescent COVID-19 samples. PBMCs, B-cell-depleted T cells, or T cells were the source of the cDNA or gDNA that made up the material.

The sample was peripheral blood. V and J are TRBV7-9 and TRBJ1-4; no definite D call. The sequence was obtained from a woman at least 80 years old with acute or convalescent COVID-19. CDR3 protein: CASSLPGSTNEKLFF. Written as DNA, the CDR3 is TGTGCCAGCAGCTTACCGGGATCAACTAATGAAAAACTGTTTTTT. Full variable domain (remainder filled in from reference TRBV7-9 and TRBJ1-4): DTGVSQNPRHKITKRGQNVTFRCDPISEHNRLYWYRQTLGQGPEFLTYFQNEAQLEKSRLLSDRFSAERPKGSFSTLEIQRTEQGDSAMYLCASSLPGSTNEKLFFGSGTQLSVL.